The 10 T cell receptor beta chains given below trace back to one sample, sequenced in a study (dated by TCRdb to 2016 to 2018). Library construction relied on RT-PCR. Sequencer: Illumina MiSeq. The public reads were reanalyzed by TCRdb: fastp trimming at Q25, MiXCR alignment, in-frame beta chains only. Rows with one shared CDR3 protein collapse into an entry with the most common genes and DNA. The table for this sample lists more than 600,000 distinct CDR3 sequences; 12% to 15% of them were counted only once. 3.6% of the sample lies in the top ten. Material: memory CD4+ T cells from blood. All receptors come from a female donor in good health, serving as a healthy control.

This clonotype was found many times. This chain joins TRBV5-1 and TRBJ2-3; 9 bases line up with TRBD2. CDR1 and CDR2 from the germline V gene are SGHRS and YFSETQ. After removal of 5 bases from V and 1 base from J, the junction contained 11 bases not matched to a gene. CDR3 length: 17 residues. In DNA, the CDR3 is TGCGCCAGCAGGACTAGCGGACACGTTACCGGCACAGATACGCAGTATTTT. This codes for CASRTSGHVTGTDTQYF.

V is TRBV5-1 and J is TRBJ2-7; TRBD1 aligns across 12 bases. The J segment lost 6 bases and the V segment lost 7 bases, leaving 8 bases of the junction unmatched. The CDR3 spans 14 residues. Germline V gives CDR1 SGHRS, CDR2 YFSETQ. The CDR3 sequence is CASCPGQGAGEQYF. CDR3 bases: TGCGCCAGCTGCCCGGGACAGGGGGCGGGCGAGCAGTACTTC.

This chain connects TRBV7-2 to TRBJ2-3, with 9 bases matching TRBD2. J gave up 1 base and V 4 bases, and 15 bases lay outside the gene matches. The CDR3 loop spans 19 amino acids. Germline CDR1 reads SGHTA; CDR2 reads FQGNSA. CDR3 sequence: CASSSLISGRLHGTDTQYF. The CDR3 region has the DNA TGTGCCAGCAGCTCGCTCATCAGCGGGAGGTTGCACGGCACAGATACGCAGTATTTT.

In its sample, this clonotype was seen a few times. The V call is TRBV5-6, the J call TRBJ2-7, with D unresolved. There are 16 residues in the CDR3. Germline V gives CDR1 SGHDT, CDR2 YYEEEE. V was cut by 3 bases and J by 6 bases, with 22 bases left in between. CDR3 residues: CASSSPRYLNSGEQYF. The DNA of the CDR3 is TGTGCCAGCAGCTCTCCTCGCTATCTAAACTCGGGCGAGCAGTACTTC.

The V call is TRBV5-6, the J call TRBJ1-1; 10 positions match TRBD1. CDR3 length equals 13 residues. The junction had 4 bases not matched to a gene; V was cut back by 7 bases and J by 4 bases. Germline V gene sequence: CDR1 SGHDT, CDR2 YYEEEE. For the CDR3, the DNA is TGTGCCAGCCACGGACAGGGGGGCACTGAAGCTTTCTTT. Its translation is CASHGQGGTEAFF. Complete variable domain (other parts from reference TRBV5-6 and TRBJ1-1): DAGVTQSPTHLIKTRGQQVTLRCSPKSGHDTVSWYQQALGQGPQFIFQYYEEEERQRGNFPDRFSGHQFPNYSSELNVNALLLGDSALYLCASHGQGGTEAFFGQGTRLTVV.

The chain has TRBV4-3 and TRBJ2-6; D ambiguous. This CDR3 is 14 amino acids long. The germline V and J ends were trimmed by 2 bases and 0 bases, with 2 bases remaining between them. The germline V gene encodes CDR1 LGHNA and CDR2 YSLEER. The CDR3 spells CASSQLSGANVLTF. DNA for the CDR3: TGCGCCAGCAGCCAACTCTCTGGGGCCAACGTCCTGACTTTC.

Concerning this clonotype: Possible read error: a much larger clone is one base away. V usage is TRBV20-1 and J usage is TRBJ2-1, with 8 bases that match TRBD2. Losses at the gene ends were 6 bases for V and 5 bases for J; bases not matched to a gene: 18. The CDR3 runs 17 residues. Germline loops: CDR1 DFQATT, CDR2 SNEGSKA (reference sequence). The CDR3 is CSAQPVWGGGLNNEQFF. As DNA, the CDR3 is TGCAGTGCCCAGCCGGTGTGGGGCGGGGGGCTCAACAATGAGCAGTTCTTC.

As for this clonotype: This may arise from a read error, as a much more abundant clone is one base away. This chain joins TRBV25-1 and TRBJ1-2, with 11 bases fitting TRBD1. The ends lost 2 bases at V and 8 bases at J; junction bases unmatched: 10. Germline loops: CDR1 MGHDK, CDR2 SYGVNS. CDR3 length: 16 amino acids. The CDR3 sequence: CASSERVDRGREGYTF. The CDR3 region has the DNA TGTGCCAGCAGTGAACGGGTGGACAGGGGGCGAGAAGGCTACACCTTC.

Only a few counts were recorded for this clonotype. J is TRBJ2-5 and V is TRBV10-2, with 10 bases that match TRBD2. V shed 3 bases, J shed 7 bases, and the junction held 14 bases outside the gene matches. The germline V gene encodes CDR1 WSHSY and CDR2 SAAADI. This CDR3 has 17 residues. This CDR3 reads CASSEPAGGPGLVTQYF. The DNA for the CDR3 is TGCGCCAGCAGTGAACCAGCGGGAGGGCCGGGTCTTGTGACCCAGTACTTC.

CDR3 DNA sequence: TGTGCCAGCAGTTTAGTGCTAGCGGGGGGGCGAGATACGCAGTATTTT. This codes for CASSLVLAGGRDTQYF. The rearrangement links TRBV12-3 or TRBV12-4 to TRBJ2-3, with 12 bases lining up with TRBD2. This CDR3 spans 16 amino acids. Trimming took 1 base from V and 5 from J; bases not matched to a gene: 4.